This is a list of T cell receptor beta chains from one sample in a study of identifying expanded T cells in peripheral blood. Generated by immunoSEQ multiplex PCR, the TCRdb table keeps only in-frame clones and is missing some. The table includes 75,000 to 100,000 clones, roughly 90% detected once. Sequences were obtained from blood. Receptors originate from a person aged 18 to 75 in good health. Both conserved end residues are part of each CDR3. A D gene is named only where the DNA matches it firmly. Only some rows state a clone size, as once, few, many or a class for expanded clones.

j_call: TRBJ1-1; clone_size: NA; d_call: NA; v_call: TRBV9; cdr3_nt: TGTGCCAGCAGCGGTCGCCGCGGGGGACCCACGAACACTGAAGCTTTCTTT; cdr3_aa: CASSGRRGGPTNTEAFF
j_call: TRBJ2-3; clone_size: NA; d_call: TRBD1; v_call: TRBV9; cdr3_nt: TGTGCCAGCAGCGTAGCACCGCCGGGACAGGGGGCAGATACGCAGTATTTT; cdr3_aa: CASSVAPPGQGADTQYF
j_call: TRBJ2-7; clone_size: NA; d_call: NA; v_call: TRBV21-1; cdr3_nt: TGTGCCAGCAGCAAAGCCCTTATTGTTCCAGCGGCTCATTCCTACGAGCAGTACTTC; cdr3_aa: CASSKALIVPAAHSYEQYF
j_call: TRBJ2-5; clone_size: NA; d_call: NA; v_call: TRBV7-3; cdr3_nt: TGTGCCAGCAGCCCCGGGGGCCAAGAGACCCAGTACTTC; cdr3_aa: CASSPGGQETQYF
j_call: TRBJ1-4; clone_size: once; d_call: TRBD1; v_call: TRBV30; cdr3_nt: TGTGCCTGGAACCGGGACAGAGTTGCAACTAATGAAAAACTGTTTTTT; cdr3_aa: CAWNRDRVATNEKLFF
j_call: TRBJ2-7; clone_size: NA; d_call: TRBD2; v_call: TRBV7-2; cdr3_nt: TGTGCCAGCAGCTTATTCGAGCGGGGGTCCTACGAGCAGTACTTC; cdr3_aa: CASSLFERGSYEQYF
j_call: TRBJ2-5; clone_size: NA; d_call: NA; v_call: TRBV19; cdr3_nt: TGTGCCAGTAGTGTCATCCTGGAAGGAGAGACCCAGTACTTC; cdr3_aa: CASSVILEGETQYF
j_call: TRBJ1-5; clone_size: NA; d_call: NA; v_call: TRBV6-5; cdr3_nt: TGTGCCAGCAGTAACACGAATCAGCCCCAGCATTTT; cdr3_aa: CASSNTNQPQHF
j_call: TRBJ2-3; clone_size: few; d_call: NA; v_call: TRBV10-1; cdr3_nt: TGCGCCAGCAGTGATTGGGGGGCGGCAGATACGCAGTATTTT; cdr3_aa: CASSDWGAADTQYF
j_call: TRBJ1-2; clone_size: NA; d_call: NA; v_call: TRBV5-6; cdr3_nt: TGTGCCAGCAGCTTGGGGACCGCTTCGGGCTACACCTTC; cdr3_aa: CASSLGTASGYTF
j_call: TRBJ1-1; clone_size: NA; d_call: NA; v_call: TRBV19; cdr3_nt: TGTGCCAGTACCCGTAAGGGGAACACTGAAGCTTTCTTT; cdr3_aa: CASTRKGNTEAFF
j_call: TRBJ2-1; clone_size: NA; d_call: TRBD1; v_call: TRBV7-2; cdr3_nt: TGTGCCAGCAACAGGGGCCTCTACAATGAGCAGTTCTTC; cdr3_aa: CASNRGLYNEQFF
j_call: TRBJ2-3; clone_size: NA; d_call: TRBD2; v_call: TRBV5-1; cdr3_nt: TGCGCCAGCAGCACAGCGGGGTCTGACACAGATACGCAGTATTTT; cdr3_aa: CASSTAGSDTDTQYF
j_call: TRBJ1-2; clone_size: NA; d_call: NA; v_call: TRBV19; cdr3_nt: TGTGCCAGTAGTCCTACAGGAAACATCGCTAACTATGGCTACACCTTC; cdr3_aa: CASSPTGNIANYGYTF